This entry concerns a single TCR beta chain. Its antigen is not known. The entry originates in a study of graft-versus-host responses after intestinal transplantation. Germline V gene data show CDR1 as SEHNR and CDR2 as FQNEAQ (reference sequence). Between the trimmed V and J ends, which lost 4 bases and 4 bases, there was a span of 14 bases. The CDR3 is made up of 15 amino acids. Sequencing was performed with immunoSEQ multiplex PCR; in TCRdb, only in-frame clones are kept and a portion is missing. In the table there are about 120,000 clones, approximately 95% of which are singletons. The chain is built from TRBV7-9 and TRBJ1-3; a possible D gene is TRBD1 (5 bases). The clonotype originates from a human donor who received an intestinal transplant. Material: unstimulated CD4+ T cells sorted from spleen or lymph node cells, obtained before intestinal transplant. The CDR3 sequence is CASSSHGGDGNTIYF. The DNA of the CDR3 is TGTGCCAGCAGCTCTCATGGGGGGGACGGAAACACCATATATTTT. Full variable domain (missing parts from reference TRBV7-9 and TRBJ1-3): DTGVSQNPRHKITKRGQNVTFRCDPISEHNRLYWYRQTLGQGPEFLTYFQNEAQLEKSRLLSDRFSAERPKGSFSTLEIQRTEQGDSAMYLCASSSHGGDGNTIYFGEGSWLTVV.